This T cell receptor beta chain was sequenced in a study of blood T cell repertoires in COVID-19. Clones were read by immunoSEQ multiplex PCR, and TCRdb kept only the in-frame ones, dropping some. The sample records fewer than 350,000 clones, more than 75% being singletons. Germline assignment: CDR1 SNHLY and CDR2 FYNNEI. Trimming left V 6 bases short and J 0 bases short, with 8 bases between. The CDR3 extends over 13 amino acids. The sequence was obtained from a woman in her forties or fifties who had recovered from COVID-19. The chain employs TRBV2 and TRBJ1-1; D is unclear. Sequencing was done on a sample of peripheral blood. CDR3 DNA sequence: TGTGCCAGCAGGGTCTATATGAACACTGAAGCTTTCTTT. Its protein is CASRVYMNTEAFF.